The source of this TCR beta chain is a study of cytomegalovirus exposure and HLA in healthy donors. Study details: Earlier, 100 million or so unique TCR beta sequences were recovered from roughly 200 million T cells by an analysis. Study-level findings and limits: The study listed roughly 160 cytomegalovirus-associated TCR beta chains.

CDR1 and CDR2 (germline): SGHRS, YFSETQ. V lost 4 bases to trimming and J lost 3 bases; unmatched junction nucleotides: 6. The CDR3 spans 15 residues. In the PCR, 60 Vbeta and 13 Jbeta primers were used. Data came from immunoSEQ multiplex PCR; TCRdb stores just in-frame clones and leaves some out. This table holds 180,000 or so clones, 60% to 85% found once. Points on this clone: Its matching antigen is unknown.

This receptor was taken from a female donor in good health and CMV-seronegative. The chain carries TRBV5-1 and TRBJ2-1; 8 bases agree with TRBD1. The sequenced material came from PBMCs. CDR3 sequence (DNA): TGCGCCAGCAGCGTAACCGGGACAGGCTACAATGAGCAGTTCTTC. Residues: CASSVTGTGYNEQFF.